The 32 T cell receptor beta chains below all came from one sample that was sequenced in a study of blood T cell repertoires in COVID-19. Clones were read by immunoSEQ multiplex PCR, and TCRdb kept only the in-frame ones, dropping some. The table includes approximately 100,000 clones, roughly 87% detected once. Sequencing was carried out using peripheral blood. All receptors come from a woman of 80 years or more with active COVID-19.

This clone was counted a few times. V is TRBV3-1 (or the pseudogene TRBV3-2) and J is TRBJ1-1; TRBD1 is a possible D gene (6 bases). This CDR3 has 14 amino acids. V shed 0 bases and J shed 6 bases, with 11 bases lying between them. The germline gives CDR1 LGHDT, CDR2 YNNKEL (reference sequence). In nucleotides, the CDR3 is TGTGCCAGCAGCCAAGAAGGGGGTTGGGCTGAAGCTTTCTTT. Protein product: CASSQEGGWAEAFF.

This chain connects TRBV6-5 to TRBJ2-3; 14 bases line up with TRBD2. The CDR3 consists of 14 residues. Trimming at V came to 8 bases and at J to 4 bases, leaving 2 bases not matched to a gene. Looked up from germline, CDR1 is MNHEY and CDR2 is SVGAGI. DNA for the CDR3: TGTGCCAGCGGGACTAGCGGGGGCGCAGATACGCAGTATTTT. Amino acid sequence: CASGTSGGADTQYF.

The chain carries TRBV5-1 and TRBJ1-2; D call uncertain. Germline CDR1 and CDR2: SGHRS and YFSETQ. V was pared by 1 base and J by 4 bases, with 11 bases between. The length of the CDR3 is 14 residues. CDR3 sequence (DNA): TGCGCCAGCAGCTTGTGGGTAACGGGCTATGGCTACACCTTC. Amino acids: CASSLWVTGYGYTF.

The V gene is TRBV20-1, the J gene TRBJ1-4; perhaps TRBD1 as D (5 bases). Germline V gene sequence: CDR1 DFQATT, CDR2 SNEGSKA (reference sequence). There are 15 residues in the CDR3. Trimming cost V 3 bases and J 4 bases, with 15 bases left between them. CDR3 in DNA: TGCAGTGCTAGTGACAGTCGCCAGAATAATGAAAAACTGTTTTTT. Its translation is CSASDSRQNNEKLFF.

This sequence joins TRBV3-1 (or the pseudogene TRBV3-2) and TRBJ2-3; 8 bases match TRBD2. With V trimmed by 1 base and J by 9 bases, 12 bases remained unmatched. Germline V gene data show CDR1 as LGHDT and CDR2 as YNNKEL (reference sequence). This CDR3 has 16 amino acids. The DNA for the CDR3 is TGTGCCAGCAGCCAAGTGCCGGGAGCGGGAGAGGGGACGCAGTATTTT. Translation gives CASSQVPGAGEGTQYF.

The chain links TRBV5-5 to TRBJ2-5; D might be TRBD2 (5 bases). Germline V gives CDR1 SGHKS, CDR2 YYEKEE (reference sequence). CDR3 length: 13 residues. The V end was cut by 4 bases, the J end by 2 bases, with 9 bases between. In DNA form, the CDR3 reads TGTGCCAGCAGCCGAACGGGGCAAGAGACCCAGTACTTC. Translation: CASSRTGQETQYF. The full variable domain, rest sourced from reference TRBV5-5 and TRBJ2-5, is DAGVTQSPTHLIKTRGQQVTLRCSPISGHKSVSWYQQVLGQGPQFIFQYYEKEERGRGNFPDRFSARQFPNYSSELNVNALLLGDSALYLCASSRTGQETQYFGPGTRLLVL.

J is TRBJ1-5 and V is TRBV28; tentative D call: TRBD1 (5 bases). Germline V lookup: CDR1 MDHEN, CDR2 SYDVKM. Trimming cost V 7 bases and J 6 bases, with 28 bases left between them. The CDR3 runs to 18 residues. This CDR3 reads CASTHRQGRNIAAQPQHF. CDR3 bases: TGTGCCAGCACCCACCGGCAGGGAAGAAATATTGCGGCTCAGCCCCAGCATTTT.

DNA for the CDR3: TGTGCCAGCAGCAAAGCACCGGGAGGGACCACAGATACGCAGTATTTT. This gives the protein CASSKAPGGTTDTQYF. The chain recombines TRBV21-1 with TRBJ2-3; the D call of TRBD2 is as the table states it, not checked on the DNA. TRBV21-1 is a pseudogene locus. CDR3 length: 16 residues.

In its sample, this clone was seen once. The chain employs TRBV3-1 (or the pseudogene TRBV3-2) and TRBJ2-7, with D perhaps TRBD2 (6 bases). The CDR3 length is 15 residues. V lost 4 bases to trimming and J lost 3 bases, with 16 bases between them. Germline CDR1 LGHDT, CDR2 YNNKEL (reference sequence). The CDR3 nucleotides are TGTGCCAGCAGCCCCCCCGGGGGACTCCGCTACGAGCAGTACTTC. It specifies CASSPPGGLRYEQYF.

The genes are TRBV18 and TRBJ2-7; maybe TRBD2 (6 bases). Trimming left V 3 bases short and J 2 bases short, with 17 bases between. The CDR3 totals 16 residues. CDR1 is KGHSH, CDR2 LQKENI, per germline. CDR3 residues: CASSPPGGTGPYEQYF. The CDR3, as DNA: TGTGCCAGCTCACCCCCAGGCGGGACGGGACCCTACGAGCAGTACTTC.

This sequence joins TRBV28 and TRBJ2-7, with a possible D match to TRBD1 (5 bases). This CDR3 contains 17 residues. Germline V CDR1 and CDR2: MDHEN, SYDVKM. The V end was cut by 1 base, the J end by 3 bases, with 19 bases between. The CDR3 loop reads CASSLFGPRRTNYEQYF. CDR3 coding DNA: TGTGCCAGCAGTTTATTTGGACCCCGCCGGACAAACTACGAGCAGTACTTC.

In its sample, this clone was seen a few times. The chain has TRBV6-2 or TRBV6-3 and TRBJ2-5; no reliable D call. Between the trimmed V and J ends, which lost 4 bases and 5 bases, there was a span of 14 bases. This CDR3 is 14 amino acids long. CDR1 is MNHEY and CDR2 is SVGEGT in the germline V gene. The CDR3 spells CASSFPPQWETQYF. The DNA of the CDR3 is TGTGCCAGCAGTTTTCCACCCCAGTGGGAGACCCAGTACTTC.

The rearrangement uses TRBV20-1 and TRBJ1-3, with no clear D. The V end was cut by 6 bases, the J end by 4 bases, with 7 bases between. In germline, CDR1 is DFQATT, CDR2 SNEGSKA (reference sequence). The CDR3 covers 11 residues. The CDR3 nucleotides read TGCAGTGCGAGCTTGGGAAACACCATATATTTT. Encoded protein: CSASLGNTIYF.

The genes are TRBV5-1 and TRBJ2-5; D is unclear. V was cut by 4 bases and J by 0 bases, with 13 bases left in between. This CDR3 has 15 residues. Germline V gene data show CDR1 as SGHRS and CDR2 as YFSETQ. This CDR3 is CASSLLADNQETQYF. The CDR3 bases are TGCGCCAGCAGCCTGTTGGCAGACAACCAAGAGACCCAGTACTTC.

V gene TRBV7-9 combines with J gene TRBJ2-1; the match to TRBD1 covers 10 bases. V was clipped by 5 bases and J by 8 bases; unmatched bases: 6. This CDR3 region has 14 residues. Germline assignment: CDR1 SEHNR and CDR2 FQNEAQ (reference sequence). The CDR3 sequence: CASSHWDRGDEQFF. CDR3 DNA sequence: TGTGCCAGCAGCCACTGGGACAGGGGCGATGAGCAGTTCTTC.

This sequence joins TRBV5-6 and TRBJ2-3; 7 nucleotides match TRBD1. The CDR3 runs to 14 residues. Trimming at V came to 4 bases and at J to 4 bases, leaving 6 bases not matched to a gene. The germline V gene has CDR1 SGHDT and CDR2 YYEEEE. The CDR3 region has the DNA TGTGCCAGCAGCCTGACAGGGTTTGCAGATACGCAGTATTTT. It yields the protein CASSLTGFADTQYF.

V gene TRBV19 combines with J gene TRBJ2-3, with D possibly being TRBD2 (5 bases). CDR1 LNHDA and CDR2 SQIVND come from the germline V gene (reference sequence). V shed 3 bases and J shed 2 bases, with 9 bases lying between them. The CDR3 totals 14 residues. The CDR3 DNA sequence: TGTGCCAGTAGTATGGAGGATTACACAGATACGCAGTATTTT. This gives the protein CASSMEDYTDTQYF.

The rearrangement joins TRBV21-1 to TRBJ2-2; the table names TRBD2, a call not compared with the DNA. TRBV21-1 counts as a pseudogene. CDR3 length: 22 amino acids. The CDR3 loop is CASSKSGLLAGDKKSCTGELFF. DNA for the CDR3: TGTGCCAGCAGCAAAAGTGGCTTGCTAGCGGGAGACAAGAAATCGTGCACCGGGGAGCTGTTTTTT.

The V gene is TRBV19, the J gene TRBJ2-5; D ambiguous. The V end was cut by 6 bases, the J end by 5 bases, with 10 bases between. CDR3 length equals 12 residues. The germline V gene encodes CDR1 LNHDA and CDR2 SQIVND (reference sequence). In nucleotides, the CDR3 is TGTGCCAGTAGGCAGTCCGGGGAGACCCAGTACTTC. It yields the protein CASRQSGETQYF. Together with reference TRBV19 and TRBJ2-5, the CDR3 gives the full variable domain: DGGITQSPKYLFRKEGQNVTLSCEQNLNHDAMYWYRQDPGQGLRLIYYSQIVNDFQKGDIAEGYSVSREKKESFPLTVTSAQKNPTAFYLCASRQSGETQYFGPGTRLLVL.

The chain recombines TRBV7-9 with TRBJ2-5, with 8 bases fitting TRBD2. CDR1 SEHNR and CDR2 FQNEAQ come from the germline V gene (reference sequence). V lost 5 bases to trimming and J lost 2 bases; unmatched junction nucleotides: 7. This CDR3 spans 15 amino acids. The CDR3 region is CASSKDGGVQETQYF. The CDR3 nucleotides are TGTGCCAGCAGCAAGGACGGGGGGGTACAAGAGACCCAGTACTTC.

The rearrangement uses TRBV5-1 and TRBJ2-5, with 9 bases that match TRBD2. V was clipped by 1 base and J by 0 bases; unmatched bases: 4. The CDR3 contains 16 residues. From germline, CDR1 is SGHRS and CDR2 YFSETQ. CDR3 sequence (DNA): TGCGCCAGCAGCTTGTATGGCGGGAGGGACCAAGAGACCCAGTACTTC. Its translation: CASSLYGGRDQETQYF.

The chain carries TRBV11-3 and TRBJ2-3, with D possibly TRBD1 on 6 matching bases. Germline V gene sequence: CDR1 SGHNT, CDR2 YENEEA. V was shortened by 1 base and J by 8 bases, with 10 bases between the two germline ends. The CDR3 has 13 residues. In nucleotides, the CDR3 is TGTGCCAGCAGCTTAGCCAGGGGAGCTACGCAGTATTTT. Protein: CASSLARGATQYF.

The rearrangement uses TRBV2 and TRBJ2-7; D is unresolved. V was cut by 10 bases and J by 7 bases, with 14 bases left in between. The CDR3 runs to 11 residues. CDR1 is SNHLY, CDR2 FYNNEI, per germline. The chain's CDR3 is CATSPAMEQYF. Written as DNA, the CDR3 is TGTGCCACCTCTCCCGCGATGGAGCAGTACTTC.

The CDR3 loop is CASSEGHPGTYEQYF. The CDR3 DNA reads as TGCGCCAGCAGCGAGGGTCACCCCGGAACCTACGAGCAGTACTTC. This sequence joins TRBV4-3 and TRBJ2-7; possible D gene TRBD2, 5 bases. CDR3 length equals 15 residues. The germline gives CDR1 LGHNA, CDR2 YSLEER. V was clipped by 5 bases and J by 2 bases, with 16 bases between them.

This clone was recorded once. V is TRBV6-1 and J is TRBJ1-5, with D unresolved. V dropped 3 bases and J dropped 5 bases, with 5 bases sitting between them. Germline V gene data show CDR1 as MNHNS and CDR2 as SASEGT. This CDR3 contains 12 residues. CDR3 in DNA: TGTGCCAGCAGTGACGTTGATCAGCCCCAGCATTTT. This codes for CASSDVDQPQHF.

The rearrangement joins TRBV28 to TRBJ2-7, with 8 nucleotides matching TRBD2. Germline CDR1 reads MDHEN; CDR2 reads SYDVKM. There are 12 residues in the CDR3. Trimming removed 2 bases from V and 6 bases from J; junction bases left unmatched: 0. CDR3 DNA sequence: TGTGCCAGCAGTTTAGGGACTAGCGAGCAGTACTTC. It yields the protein CASSLGTSEQYF.

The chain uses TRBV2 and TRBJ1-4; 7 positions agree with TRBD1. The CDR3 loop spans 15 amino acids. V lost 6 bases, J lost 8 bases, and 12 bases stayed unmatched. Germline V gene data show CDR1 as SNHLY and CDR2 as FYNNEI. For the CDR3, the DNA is TGTGCCAGCAGAGGGGCTAGACAGGGAGTAGAAAAACTGTTTTTT. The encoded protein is CASRGARQGVEKLFF.

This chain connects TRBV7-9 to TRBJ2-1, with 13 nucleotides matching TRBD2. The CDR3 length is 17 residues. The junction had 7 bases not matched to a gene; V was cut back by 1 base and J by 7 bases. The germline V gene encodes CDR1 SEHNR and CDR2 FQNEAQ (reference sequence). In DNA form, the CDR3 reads TGTGCCAGCAGCTTAGGGGTGGGACTAGCGGGAAGGAATGAGCAGTTCTTC. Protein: CASSLGVGLAGRNEQFF.

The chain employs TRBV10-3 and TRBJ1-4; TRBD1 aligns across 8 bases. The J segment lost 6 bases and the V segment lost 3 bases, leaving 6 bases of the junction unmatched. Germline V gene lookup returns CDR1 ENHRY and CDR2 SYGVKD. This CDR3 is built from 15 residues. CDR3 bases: TGTGCCATCAGTGAATGGACAGGGCTAGATGAAAAACTGTTTTTT. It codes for CAISEWTGLDEKLFF.

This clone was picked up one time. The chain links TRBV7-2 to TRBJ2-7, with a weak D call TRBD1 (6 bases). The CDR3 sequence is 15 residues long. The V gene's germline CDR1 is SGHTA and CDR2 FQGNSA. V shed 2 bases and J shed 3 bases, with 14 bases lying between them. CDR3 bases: TGTGCCAGCAGCTTAACCGGGACATCCTTCTACGAGCAGTACTTC. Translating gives CASSLTGTSFYEQYF.

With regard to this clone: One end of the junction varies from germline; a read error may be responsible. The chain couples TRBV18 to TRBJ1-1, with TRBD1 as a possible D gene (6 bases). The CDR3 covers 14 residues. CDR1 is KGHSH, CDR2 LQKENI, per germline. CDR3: CASSATGMNTKAFF. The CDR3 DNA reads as TGTGCCAGCTCAGCGACAGGTATGAACACTAAAGCTTTCTTT. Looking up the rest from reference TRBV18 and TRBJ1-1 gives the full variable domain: NAGVMQNPRHLVRRRGQEARLRCSPMKGHSHVYWYRQLPEEGLKFMVYLQKENIIDESGMPKERFSAEFPKEGPSILRIQQVVRGDSAAYFCASSATGMNTKAFFGQGTRLTVV.

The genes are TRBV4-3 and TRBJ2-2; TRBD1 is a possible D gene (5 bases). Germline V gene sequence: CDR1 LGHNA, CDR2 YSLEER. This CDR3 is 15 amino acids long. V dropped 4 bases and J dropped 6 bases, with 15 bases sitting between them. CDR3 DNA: TGCGCCAGCAGCCCGTTTCCAGGGTTGGCCGGGGAGCTGTTTTTT. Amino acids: CASSPFPGLAGELFF.